This TCR beta chain was observed in a study of blood T cell repertoires in COVID-19. Overall study context: From T cells, B-cell-depleted T cells, or PBMCs came the material, which was cDNA or gDNA.

As originally analysed: Reference gene primer amplification gave estimated nucleated cell counts. Here immunoSEQ multiplex PCR was the method, and the copy in TCRdb shows in-frame clones only, minus some. D and trimming were read from the DNA, whereas the V and J calls and clone size are those reported in that table. The sample shows around 160,000 clones, 80% to 90% of them seen only once. The ends lost 4 bases at V and 3 bases at J; junction bases unmatched: 6. This CDR3 is 15 amino acids long. Per the germline V gene, CDR1 is SEHNR and CDR2 is FQNEAQ (reference sequence). The source is a human donor with acute or convalescent COVID-19. The donor label of this sample is uncertain. The specimen sequenced was peripheral blood. The V gene is TRBV7-9, the J gene TRBJ2-3, with TRBD1 matching over 8 bases. The CDR3, as DNA: TGTGCCAGCAGCTCCTGGACAGGGTTGACAGATACGCAGTATTTT. Amino acids: CASSSWTGLTDTQYF. Drawing the rest from reference TRBV7-9 and TRBJ2-3, the complete variable domain is DTGVSQNPRHKITKRGQNVTFRCDPISEHNRLYWYRQTLGQGPEFLTYFQNEAQLEKSRLLSDRFSAERPKGSFSTLEIQRTEQGDSAMYLCASSSWTGLTDTQYFGPGTRLTVL.